Following are 30 T cell receptor beta chains from one sample sequenced in a study of cytomegalovirus exposure and HLA in healthy donors. A multiplex PCR was run with 60 Vbeta primers and 13 Jbeta primers. Clones were read by immunoSEQ multiplex PCR, and TCRdb kept only the in-frame ones, dropping some. The repertoire table contains some 150,000 clones. The sample was PBMCs. These receptors came from a man aged 40-49 years in good health and CMV-seronegative.

The chain recombines TRBV7-8 with TRBJ1-2, with a tentative D call TRBD1 (6 bases). CDR3 length: 15 amino acids. The germline V gene has CDR1 SGHVS and CDR2 FQNEAQ. V lost 1 base and J lost 5, with 14 bases in between. The DNA of the CDR3 is TGTGCCAGCAGCTTAGGAGGGGGGGCCGGGTATGGCTACACCTTC. This encodes CASSLGGGAGYGYTF.

The chain links TRBV7-2 to TRBJ2-2; D is possibly TRBD1 (5 bases). The CDR3 runs to 16 residues. Germline assignment: CDR1 SGHTA and CDR2 FQGNSA. V was cut by 4 bases and J by 3 bases, with 15 bases left in between. The CDR3 DNA reads as TGTGCCAGCAGCTATAGACAGCCGCCCGACACCGGGGAGCTGTTTTTT. Translation gives CASSYRQPPDTGELFF.

The V and J genes are TRBV7-6 and TRBJ2-7, with 8 bases lining up with TRBD2. Germline-derived CDR1 and CDR2 are SGHVS and FNYEAQ. With V trimmed by 7 bases and J by 1 base, 3 bases remained unmatched. This CDR3 comprises 13 residues. CDR3 DNA sequence: TGTGCCAGCATTCAGCGGGGGTCCTACGAGCAGTACTTC. It encodes CASIQRGSYEQYF.

V usage is TRBV7-4 and J usage is TRBJ2-7; D gene ambiguous. Trimming cost V 1 base and J 3 bases, with 19 bases left between them. There are 17 residues in the CDR3. Germline V CDR1 and CDR2: SGHVT, SQSDAQ. Written as DNA, the CDR3 is TGTGCCAGCAGCTTAGTTTATCGAGAAACCTCCTACTACGAGCAGTACTTC. It codes for CASSLVYRETSYYEQYF.

V usage is TRBV7-6 and J usage is TRBJ1-5, with 7 bases fitting TRBD1. Trimming took 0 bases from V and 3 from J; bases not matched to a gene: 5. CDR1 and CDR2 (germline): SGHVS, FNYEAQ. The CDR3 consists of 16 residues. The DNA of the CDR3 is TGTGCCAGCAGCTTAGCGGCAGGGGGTAACAATCAGCCCCAGCATTTT. Encoded protein: CASSLAAGGNNQPQHF. Variable domain in full (rest from reference TRBV7-6 and TRBJ1-5): GAGVSQSPRYKVTKRGQDVALRCDPISGHVSLYWYRQALGQGPEFLTYFNYEAQQDKSGLPNDRFSAERPEGSISTLTIQRTEQRDSAMYRCASSLAAGGNNQPQHFGDGTRLSIL.

The chain is built from TRBV5-1 and TRBJ2-1; no clear D. The V and J ends lost 0 bases and 7 bases respectively, with 5 bases between them. This CDR3 has 12 amino acids. Germline V CDR1 and CDR2: SGHRS, YFSETQ. The CDR3, as DNA: TGCGCCAGCAGCTTGGTCCTTAATGAGCAGTTCTTC. This gives the protein CASSLVLNEQFF. Full variable domain (rest looked up from reference TRBV5-1 and TRBJ2-1): KAGVTQTPRYLIKTRGQQVTLSCSPISGHRSVSWYQQTPGQGLQFLFEYFSETQRNKGNFPGRFSGRQFSNSRSEMNVSTLELGDSALYLCASSLVLNEQFFGPGTRLTVL.

The chain is built from TRBV28 and TRBJ2-1; 7 nucleotides line up with TRBD2. Trimming removed 2 bases from V and 2 bases from J; junction bases left unmatched: 0. This CDR3 is 14 amino acids long. The V gene's germline CDR1 is MDHEN and CDR2 SYDVKM. This CDR3 reads CASSLRGAYNEQFF. Here the CDR3 DNA reads TGTGCCAGCAGTTTACGGGGGGCCTACAATGAGCAGTTCTTC.

The chain employs TRBV7-9 and TRBJ1-1; 8 nucleotides line up with TRBD1. In germline, CDR1 is SEHNR, CDR2 FQNEAQ (reference sequence). With V trimmed by 5 bases and J by 1 base, 6 bases remained unmatched. The CDR3 covers 15 residues. The CDR3 DNA sequence: TGTGCCAGCAGCCCCAGACAGGGGAAGAACACTGAAGCTTTCTTT. This sequence encodes CASSPRQGKNTEAFF. Complete variable domain (other parts from reference TRBV7-9 and TRBJ1-1): DTGVSQNPRHKITKRGQNVTFRCDPISEHNRLYWYRQTLGQGPEFLTYFQNEAQLEKSRLLSDRFSAERPKGSFSTLEIQRTEQGDSAMYLCASSPRQGKNTEAFFGQGTRLTVV.

V usage is TRBV5-1 and J usage is TRBJ2-3; 7 bases map to TRBD2. Germline lookup yields CDR1 SGHRS and CDR2 YFSETQ. The trim removed 4 bases at V and 5 bases at J, leaving 10 bases unmatched. This CDR3 contains 15 residues. The CDR3 DNA reads TGCGCCAGCAGCCCGAGCGGGACCTTAGTAGATACGCAGTATTTT. Protein: CASSPSGTLVDTQYF.

J is TRBJ1-5 and V is TRBV6-1; D unclear. This CDR3 is 11 amino acids long. Germline-derived CDR1 and CDR2 are MNHNS and SASEGT. V gave up 4 bases and J gave up 9 bases, with 7 bases separating them. The CDR3 loop reads CASSALLPQHF. CDR3 bases: TGTGCCAGCAGTGCTCTATTGCCCCAGCATTTT.

V usage is TRBV19 and J usage is TRBJ1-2, with 8 bases matching TRBD1. The CDR3 is 15 amino acids. V gave up 5 bases and J gave up 1 base; unmatched junction bases: 6. Germline CDR1 and CDR2: LNHDA and SQIVND (reference sequence). The CDR3 DNA reads TGTGCCAGTAGTCCTCGACAGGGGATTAACTATGGCTACACCTTC. Translated, it gives CASSPRQGINYGYTF.

This sequence joins TRBV10-3 and TRBJ2-1; D gene ambiguous. Germline CDR1 and CDR2: ENHRY and SYGVKD. The CDR3 extends over 12 amino acids. V gave up 6 bases and J gave up 6 bases, with 9 bases separating them. CDR3 region: CAISEVINEQFF. The CDR3 DNA follows: TGTGCCATCAGCGAGGTTATCAATGAGCAGTTCTTC.

The rearrangement links TRBV11-2 to TRBJ2-5; tentatively, D is TRBD1 (8 bases). Trimming cost V 3 bases and J 4 bases, with 18 bases left between them. The CDR3 is 16 residues long. Looked up from germline, CDR1 is SGHAT and CDR2 is FQNNGV. CDR3 nucleotides: TGTGCCAGCAGCTTTGGACAGGGCGGGGGTGCAGAGACCCAGTACTTC. The encoded protein is CASSFGQGGGAETQYF. Combining the CDR3 with reference TRBV11-2 and TRBJ2-5 gives the whole variable domain EAGVAQSPRYKIIEKRQSVAFWCNPISGHATLYWYQQILGQGPKLLIQFQNNGVVDDSQLPKDRFSAERLKGVDSTLKIQPAKLEDSAVYLCASSFGQGGGAETQYFGPGTRLLVL.

The J gene is TRBJ1-2, the V gene TRBV10-3; D gene uncertain. Germline CDR1 ENHRY, CDR2 SYGVKD. The CDR3 has 15 residues. The germline V and J ends were trimmed by 5 bases and 4 bases, with 17 bases remaining between them. The chain's CDR3 is CAISPREVHFYGYTF. CDR3 in DNA: TGTGCCATCAGTCCACGGGAGGTCCATTTCTATGGCTACACCTTC.

The chain recombines TRBV5-4 with TRBJ2-3, with no clear D. The V and J ends lost 2 bases and 0 bases respectively, with 13 bases between them. The CDR3 runs to 16 residues. Germline values: CDR1 SGHNT, CDR2 YYREEE (reference sequence). CDR3 residues: CASSFATVPSTDTQYF. DNA of the CDR3: TGTGCCAGCAGCTTCGCAACAGTTCCTAGCACAGATACGCAGTATTTT. The complete variable domain, with remaining parts taken from reference TRBV5-4 and TRBJ2-3, reads ETGVTQSPTHLIKTRGQQVTLRCSSQSGHNTVSWYQQALGQGPQFIFQYYREEENGRGNFPPRFSGLQFPNYSSELNVNALELDDSALYLCASSFATVPSTDTQYFGPGTRLTVL.

The rearrangement links TRBV6-4 to TRBJ2-1; a weak D match, TRBD2 (5 bases). CDR1 MRHNA and CDR2 SNTAGT come from the germline V gene. With 5 bases removed from V and 6 bases from J, the gap between germline ends came to 11 bases. The CDR3 is 13 amino acids. The CDR3 here is CASSPTNGNEQFF. The CDR3 DNA is TGTGCCAGCAGTCCGACTAATGGCAATGAGCAGTTCTTC.

The genes are TRBV9 and TRBJ2-7; possibly TRBD1 for D (5 bases). Trimming removed 0 bases from V and 3 bases from J, with 10 bases in between. This CDR3 contains 14 residues. Germline-derived CDR1 and CDR2 are SGDLS and YYNGEE. The CDR3 bases are TGTGCCAGCAGCGTAGCTCCAGGGAACTACGAGCAGTACTTC. This encodes CASSVAPGNYEQYF.

J is TRBJ1-6 and V is TRBV4-1, with D possibly being TRBD1 (5 bases). CDR3 length: 19 amino acids. Germline lookup yields CDR1 MGHRA and CDR2 YSYEKL. The V end was cut by 1 base, the J end by 0 bases, with 16 bases between. The CDR3 coding sequence is TGCGCCAGCAGCCAAGGGGGACTGAAAGAAAGCTCCTATAATTCACCCCTCCACTTT. It yields the protein CASSQGGLKESSYNSPLHF.

CDR3 loop: CAIRARDRDLFSLNTIYF. The CDR3 nucleotides read TGTGCCATCCGAGCTCGGGACAGAGACCTGTTTAGCTTGAACACCATATATTTT. This chain joins TRBV10-3 and TRBJ1-3; 7 bases are shared with TRBD1. This CDR3 has 18 residues. Trimming removed 8 bases from V and 7 bases from J; junction bases left unmatched: 23. Germline assignment: CDR1 ENHRY and CDR2 SYGVKD.

Comments on this clone: Additional DNA sequences in this sample encode the identical CDR3. The chain is built from TRBV16 and TRBJ2-7, with D maybe TRBD1 (5 bases). CDR1 and CDR2 from the germline V gene are KGHSY and FQNENV. The CDR3 length is 14 residues. The ends were cut back, 0 bases at V and 3 bases at J, with 9 bases in the middle. The CDR3 DNA reads TGTGCCAGCAGCCAATCGAGTCAGGGCTACGAGCAGTACTTC. As protein: CASSQSSQGYEQYF. The full variable domain, rest sourced from reference TRBV16 and TRBJ2-7, is GEEVAQTPKHLVRGEGQKAKLYCAPIKGHSYVFWYQQVLKNEFKFLISFQNENVFDETGMPKERFSAKCLPNSPCSLEIQATKLEDSAVYFCASSQSSQGYEQYFGPGTRLTVT.

V gene TRBV5-5 combines with J gene TRBJ1-1; 7 bases are shared with TRBD1. The length of the CDR3 is 13 residues. CDR1 and CDR2 from the germline V gene are SGHKS and YYEKEE (reference sequence). Losses at the gene ends were 6 bases for V and 4 bases for J; bases not matched to a gene: 6. CDR3 in amino acids: CASKKQGITEAFF. In DNA form, the CDR3 reads TGTGCCAGCAAAAAACAGGGGATCACTGAAGCTTTCTTT.

V gene TRBV9 combines with J gene TRBJ2-2; a weak D match, TRBD2 (6 bases). CDR1 and CDR2 from the germline V gene are SGDLS and YYNGEE. The CDR3 loop spans 17 amino acids. V lost 3 bases to trimming and J lost 3 bases, with 18 bases between them. In DNA, the CDR3 is TGTGCCAGCAGCGACCGGTCGGGACTTGGGGACACCGGGGAGCTGTTTTTT. This gives the protein CASSDRSGLGDTGELFF.

The J gene is TRBJ2-6, the V gene TRBV18; no clear D. This CDR3 is 17 amino acids long. V was cut by 3 bases and J by 0 bases, with 12 bases left in between. CDR1 is KGHSH, CDR2 LQKENI, per germline. The CDR3 loop is CASSPPGPSSGANVLTF. Here the CDR3 DNA reads TGTGCCAGCTCACCTCCGGGTCCAAGCTCTGGGGCCAACGTCCTGACTTTC.

The J gene is TRBJ2-3, the V gene TRBV10-3; 7 nucleotides agree with TRBD1. V was clipped by 6 bases and J by 6 bases; unmatched bases: 9. CDR3 size: 14 residues. Looked up from germline, CDR1 is ENHRY and CDR2 is SYGVKD. CDR3 nucleotide sequence: TGTGCCATCAGGCCACAGGGGTCAGGGGATACGCAGTATTTT. Protein sequence: CAIRPQGSGDTQYF.

The chain links TRBV9 to TRBJ2-2; 14 positions agree with TRBD2. CDR1 is SGDLS, CDR2 YYNGEE, per germline. This CDR3 comprises 21 residues. The V segment lost 0 bases and the J segment 1 base; nucleotides outside the gene matches: 11. The CDR3, as DNA: TGTGCCAGCAGCGTAGGTTTGAGAATGGGGACTAGCGGGGGGAACACCGGGGAGCTGTTTTTT. It translates to CASSVGLRMGTSGGNTGELFF.

J is TRBJ2-5 and V is TRBV4-2; D may be TRBD1 (6 bases). The J call may be mistaken, given a closer DNA end match to TRBJ2-7. The CDR3 covers 13 residues. CDR1 and CDR2 (germline): LGHNA, YNFKEQ. The CDR3 is CASSPRTAYEQYF. The CDR3 DNA sequence: TGTGCCAGCAGCCCACGGACAGCGTACGAGCAGTACTTC.

The chain employs TRBV5-5 and TRBJ1-2, with 8 bases lining up with TRBD1. V shed 2 bases, J shed 3 bases, and the junction held 3 bases outside the gene matches. Germline assignment: CDR1 SGHKS and CDR2 YYEKEE (reference sequence). The CDR3 extends over 14 amino acids. The CDR3 nucleotides read TGTGCCAGCAGCTTTGGACAGGGCGACTATGGCTACACCTTC. Amino acids: CASSFGQGDYGYTF. The variable domain in full, with the rest retrieved from reference TRBV5-5 and TRBJ1-2, is DAGVTQSPTHLIKTRGQQVTLRCSPISGHKSVSWYQQVLGQGPQFIFQYYEKEERGRGNFPDRFSARQFPNYSSELNVNALLLGDSALYLCASSFGQGDYGYTFGSGTRLTVV.

CDR3 residues: CASSSPAFGDGYTF. CDR3 sequence (DNA): TGTGCCAGCAGTTCCCCGGCCTTCGGGGATGGCTACACCTTC. The chain recombines TRBV28 with TRBJ1-2; D is uncertain. CDR1 is MDHEN and CDR2 is SYDVKM in the germline V gene. With 4 bases removed from V and 6 bases from J, the gap between germline ends came to 15 bases. The CDR3 covers 14 residues.

J is TRBJ2-7 and V is TRBV2, with TRBD1 identical over 12 bases. Germline V gives CDR1 SNHLY, CDR2 FYNNEI. V shed 7 bases and J 5 bases; nucleotides not matched to a gene: 9. The CDR3 is 15 amino acids. CDR3 region: CASIRPGQGADEQYF. Written as DNA, the CDR3 is TGTGCCAGCATTAGGCCGGGACAGGGGGCCGACGAGCAGTACTTC.

DNA for the CDR3: TGTGCCATCAGTGAGTCGAAGAGTCGGACAGGGGGATACGAGCAGTACTTC. Translation gives CAISESKSRTGGYEQYF. The V and J genes are TRBV10-3 and TRBJ2-7; 10 bases are a match to TRBD1. Trimming cost V 0 bases and J 4 bases; bases outside gene matches: 9. Germline values: CDR1 ENHRY, CDR2 SYGVKD. The CDR3 loop spans 17 amino acids.